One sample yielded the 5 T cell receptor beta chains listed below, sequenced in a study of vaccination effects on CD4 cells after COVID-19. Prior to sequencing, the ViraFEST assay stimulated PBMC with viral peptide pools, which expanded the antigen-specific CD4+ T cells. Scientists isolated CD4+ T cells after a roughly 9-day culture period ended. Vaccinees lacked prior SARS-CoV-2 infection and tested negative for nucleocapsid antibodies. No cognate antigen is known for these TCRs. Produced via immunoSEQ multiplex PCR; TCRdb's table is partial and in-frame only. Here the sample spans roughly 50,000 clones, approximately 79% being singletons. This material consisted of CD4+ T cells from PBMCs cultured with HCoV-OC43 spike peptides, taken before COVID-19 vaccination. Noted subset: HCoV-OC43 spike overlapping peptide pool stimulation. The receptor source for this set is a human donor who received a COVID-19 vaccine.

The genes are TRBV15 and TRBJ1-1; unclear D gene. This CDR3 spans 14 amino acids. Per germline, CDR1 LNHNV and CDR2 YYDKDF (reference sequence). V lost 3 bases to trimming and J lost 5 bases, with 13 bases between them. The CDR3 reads CATSSLPKWTEAFF. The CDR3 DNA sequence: TGTGCCACCAGCAGTCTACCCAAATGGACTGAAGCTTTCTTT. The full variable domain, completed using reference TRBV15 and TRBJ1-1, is DAMVIQNPRYQVTQFGKPVTLSCSQTLNHNVMYWYQQKSSQAPKLLFHYYDKDFNNEADTPDNFQSRRPNTSFCFLDIRSPGLGDTAMYLCATSSLPKWTEAFFGQGTRLTVV.

The CDR3 sequence: CASSQSTDTQYF. The CDR3 DNA reads as TGTGCCAGCAGCCAGAGCACAGATACGCAGTATTTT. The chain recombines TRBV3-1 (or the pseudogene TRBV3-2) with TRBJ2-3; D not certain. Germline CDR1 is LGHDT and CDR2 is YNNKEL (reference sequence). This CDR3 contains 12 residues. V dropped 3 bases and J dropped 0 bases, with 1 base sitting between them.

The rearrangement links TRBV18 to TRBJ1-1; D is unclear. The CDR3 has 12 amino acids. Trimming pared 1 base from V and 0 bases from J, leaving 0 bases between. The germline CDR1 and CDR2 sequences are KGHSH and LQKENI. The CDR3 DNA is TGTGCCAGCTCACCACTGAACACTGAAGCTTTCTTT. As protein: CASSPLNTEAFF.

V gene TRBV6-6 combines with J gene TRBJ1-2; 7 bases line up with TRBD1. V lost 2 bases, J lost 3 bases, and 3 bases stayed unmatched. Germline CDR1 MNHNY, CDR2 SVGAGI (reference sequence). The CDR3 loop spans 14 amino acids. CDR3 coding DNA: TGTGCCAGCAGTTACACTACAGGGGACTATGGCTACACCTTC. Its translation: CASSYTTGDYGYTF.

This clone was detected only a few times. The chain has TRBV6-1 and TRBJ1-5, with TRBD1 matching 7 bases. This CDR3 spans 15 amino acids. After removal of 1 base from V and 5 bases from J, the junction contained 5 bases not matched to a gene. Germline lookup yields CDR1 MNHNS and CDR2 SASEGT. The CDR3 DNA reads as TGTGCCAGCAGTGAAGTGACAGGGACTTATCAGCCCCAGCATTTT. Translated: CASSEVTGTYQPQHF.